The 28 T cell receptor beta chains below come from one sample, sequenced in a study of T cell responses to AZD1222 COVID-19 vaccine. Some clones are missing from TCRdb's copy, which holds only in-frame ones; the method was immunoSEQ multiplex PCR. The sample contains fewer than 110,000 clones, approximately 89% of which appear only once. This specimen consisted of peripheral blood, obtained 28 days after the second AZD1222 dose. The receptors come from an adult who received the AZD1222 COVID-19 vaccine.

This chain connects TRBV9 to TRBJ2-1; 12 nucleotides line up with TRBD2. CDR1 is SGDLS and CDR2 is YYNGEE in the germline V gene. With 2 bases clipped from V and 7 bases from J, the junction kept 13 bases outside the gene matches. CDR3 length equals 18 residues. In DNA, the CDR3 is TGTGCCAGCAGCGTTCGGGCTAGCGGGAGGGGAATGTGGAATGAGCAGTTCTTC. This codes for CASSVRASGRGMWNEQFF.

This clone has just one count. In DNA form, the CDR3 reads TGCGCCAGCAGCTTGCCAGGGTACAATGAGCAGTTCTTC. As protein: CASSLPGYNEQFF. This chain uses TRBV5-1 with TRBJ2-1; a possible D gene is TRBD1 (5 bases). The CDR3 sequence is 13 residues long. V shed 1 base and J shed 4 bases, with 6 bases lying between them. The germline V gene encodes CDR1 SGHRS and CDR2 YFSETQ. Full variable domain (missing parts from reference TRBV5-1 and TRBJ2-1): KAGVTQTPRYLIKTRGQQVTLSCSPISGHRSVSWYQQTPGQGLQFLFEYFSETQRNKGNFPGRFSGRQFSNSRSEMNVSTLELGDSALYLCASSLPGYNEQFFGPGTRLTVL.

The chain links TRBV29-1 to TRBJ1-5; TRBD1 agrees at 9 bases. The CDR3 extends over 14 amino acids. CDR1 and CDR2 (germline): SQVTM, ANQGSEA. After removal of 6 bases from V and 1 base from J, the junction contained 4 bases not matched to a gene. The CDR3 nucleotides are TGCAGCGTGGCGACAGGGGGAAGCAATCAGCCCCAGCATTTT. Translating gives CSVATGGSNQPQHF.

The chain links TRBV9 to TRBJ1-3; a possible D gene is TRBD1 (6 bases). This CDR3 contains 15 residues. V lost 4 bases, J lost 0 bases, and 11 bases lay in between. Germline CDR1 SGDLS, CDR2 YYNGEE. CDR3: CASSRQASSGNTIYF. The CDR3 DNA follows: TGTGCCAGCAGCCGACAGGCCAGCTCTGGAAACACCATATATTTT. Full variable domain (rest looked up from reference TRBV9 and TRBJ1-3): DSGVTQTPKHLITATGQRVTLRCSPRSGDLSVYWYQQSLDQGLQFLIQYYNGEERAKGNILERFSAQQFPDLHSELNLSSLELGDSALYFCASSRQASSGNTIYFGEGSWLTVV.

This chain joins TRBV7-3 and TRBJ1-2; 8 bases are a match to TRBD1. Germline assignment: CDR1 SGHTA and CDR2 FQGTGA. V was pared by 5 bases and J by 8 bases, with 7 bases of the junction left unmatched. This CDR3 has 13 residues. The CDR3 spells CASSRGQGSGYTF. The CDR3 bases are TGTGCCAGCAGCCGAGGACAGGGAAGCGGCTACACCTTC. The variable domain in full, with the rest retrieved from reference TRBV7-3 and TRBJ1-2, is GAGVSQTPSNKVTEKGKYVELRCDPISGHTALYWYRQSLGQGPEFLIYFQGTGAADDSGLPNDRFFAVRPEGSVSTLKIQRTERGDSAVYLCASSRGQGSGYTFGSGTRLTVV.

The rearrangement links TRBV6-6 to TRBJ2-3; D call uncertain. Trimming shortened V by 5 bases and J by 1 base, and 10 bases separated the two germline ends. Germline CDR1 is MNHNY and CDR2 is SVGAGI (reference sequence). The CDR3 is made up of 14 amino acids. The CDR3 sequence: CASSPIQGTDTQYF. In nucleotides, the CDR3 is TGTGCCAGCAGTCCGATCCAGGGCACAGATACGCAGTATTTT.

This rearrangement joins TRBV7-9 to TRBJ2-3; 8 bases map to TRBD2. CDR3 length: 16 amino acids. Germline CDR1 reads SEHNR; CDR2 reads FQNEAQ (reference sequence). Unmatched junction bases numbered 4, after V lost 2 bases and J lost 0 bases. CDR3 DNA: TGTGCCAGCAGCTTAAATAGCGGGGTGAGCACAGATACGCAGTATTTT. Residues: CASSLNSGVSTDTQYF.

This rearrangement joins TRBV18 to TRBJ2-3, with D hard to call. V was trimmed by 0 bases and J by 0 bases, leaving 1 base between them. This CDR3 is 13 amino acids long. From germline, CDR1 is KGHSH and CDR2 LQKENI. This CDR3 is CASSPPSTDTQYF. CDR3 DNA: TGTGCCAGCTCACCACCTAGCACAGATACGCAGTATTTT.

The J gene is TRBJ2-1, the V gene TRBV7-2, with D unresolved. In germline, CDR1 is SGHTA, CDR2 FQGNSA. Trimming stripped 3 bases from V and 7 bases from J, with 10 bases between. The CDR3 runs to 13 residues. The CDR3, as DNA: TGTGCCAGCAGCTTGGTAAAGGGAAATGAGCAGTTCTTC. Amino acid sequence: CASSLVKGNEQFF.

The DNA for the CDR3 is TGCGCCAGCAGCGTTTCCCAGGGGGTTAACACTGAAGCTTTCTTT. It is translated as CASSVSQGVNTEAFF. The chain uses TRBV4-1 and TRBJ1-1; TRBD1 matches at 7 bases. V shed 5 bases and J 2 bases; nucleotides not matched to a gene: 8. The CDR3 is 15 amino acids. The germline V gene encodes CDR1 MGHRA and CDR2 YSYEKL.

The V call is TRBV18, the J call TRBJ1-2, with 11 nucleotides matching TRBD1. The CDR3 has 15 amino acids. The junction had 5 bases not matched to a gene; V was cut back by 3 bases and J by 5 bases. In germline, CDR1 is KGHSH, CDR2 LQKENI. In DNA, the CDR3 is TGTGCCAGCTCACCCACGGGACAGGGGGGATATGGCTACACCTTC. Amino acid sequence: CASSPTGQGGYGYTF.

V gene TRBV28 combines with J gene TRBJ1-1, with D possibly matching TRBD1 (6 bases). There are 14 residues in the CDR3. Trimming removed 8 bases at V and 4 bases at J, with 17 bases between. CDR1 is MDHEN and CDR2 is SYDVKM in the germline V gene. The CDR3 nucleotides are TGTGCCAGCCGAAGTTACAGGGCAGGCACTGAAGCTTTCTTT. The encoded protein is CASRSYRAGTEAFF.

The CDR3 DNA sequence: TGTGCCAGCAGCCAAGCTATCGCCCTAGCTCGGTCACCCCTCCACTTT. Its protein product is CASSQAIALARSPLHF. This chain uses TRBV3-1 (or the pseudogene TRBV3-2) with TRBJ1-6; D is uncertain. Germline CDR1 reads LGHDT; CDR2 reads YNNKEL (reference sequence). This CDR3 spans 16 amino acids. V gave up 1 base and J gave up 10 bases, with 17 bases separating them.

This sequence joins TRBV5-8 and TRBJ1-3; D is undetermined. Trimming cost V 0 bases and J 4 bases, with 5 bases left between them. The CDR3 has 13 residues. Germline CDR1 reads SGHTS; CDR2 reads YDEGEE. In DNA, the CDR3 is TGTGCCAGCAGCTTGGACGGAGGAAACACCATATATTTT. It translates to CASSLDGGNTIYF.

This chain uses TRBV19 with TRBJ2-7; 11 bases are shared with TRBD1. The V and J ends lost 3 bases and 7 bases, in that order; junction bases with no gene match: 5. This CDR3 is built from 14 residues. The germline V gene has CDR1 LNHDA and CDR2 SQIVND (reference sequence). The CDR3 bases are TGTGCCAGTAGTATCGGACAGGGGGCGGATGAGCAGTACTTC. The encoded protein is CASSIGQGADEQYF.

This clone has just one count. This chain joins TRBV20-1 and TRBJ2-5, with D possibly matching TRBD2 (7 bases). Germline V gene lookup returns CDR1 DFQATT and CDR2 SNEGSKA (reference sequence). The V end lost 3 bases, the J end lost 5 bases, and 16 bases lay between the germline ends. The CDR3 is 14 residues long. This CDR3 reads CSASDGGLGETQYF. CDR3 in DNA: TGCAGTGCTAGTGACGGGGGGCTCGGGGAGACCCAGTACTTC.

This chain connects TRBV4-3 to TRBJ1-1; 9 nucleotides match TRBD1. V was pared by 0 bases and J by 3 bases, with 8 bases of the junction left unmatched. Germline CDR1 and CDR2: LGHNA and YSLEER. The CDR3 is 17 amino acids. DNA of the CDR3: TGCGCCAGCAGCCAAGATAAGGGACAGGGAGTCGACACTGAAGCTTTCTTT. The encoded protein is CASSQDKGQGVDTEAFF.

J is TRBJ1-2 and V is TRBV5-1; weak D call: TRBD1 (5 bases). CDR3 length: 13 residues. Trimming took off 0 bases at V and 8 bases at J, with 11 bases between the two ends. The V gene's germline CDR1 is SGHRS and CDR2 YFSETQ. CDR3 sequence: CASSLEGTQGYTF. The DNA of the CDR3 is TGCGCCAGCAGCTTGGAAGGGACGCAAGGCTACACCTTC.

The chain employs TRBV10-3 and TRBJ2-3; a possible D gene is TRBD1 (5 bases). CDR1 and CDR2 (germline): ENHRY, SYGVKD. CDR3 length: 13 residues. The V and J ends lost 8 bases and 4 bases respectively, with 13 bases between them. In nucleotides, the CDR3 is TGTGCCATCGGGCAACAGGTCGCAGATACGCAGTATTTT. This codes for CAIGQQVADTQYF.

The gene calls are TRBV28 and TRBJ2-1; the D gene is possibly TRBD2 (5 bases). The V and J ends lost 4 bases and 5 bases respectively, with 12 bases between them. This CDR3 has 14 amino acids. Germline V gene sequence: CDR1 MDHEN, CDR2 SYDVKM. The CDR3 bases are TGTGCCAGCAGTTCCCTTGTGGGAGACAATGAGCAGTTCTTC. It yields the protein CASSSLVGDNEQFF.

This chain uses TRBV14 with TRBJ1-4; D is undetermined. CDR1 SGHDN and CDR2 FVKESK come from the germline V gene. The CDR3 is 12 residues long. The V and J ends lost 1 base and 11 bases respectively, with 8 bases between them. The CDR3 reads CASSQVAGKLFF. The CDR3 coding sequence is TGTGCCAGCAGCCAAGTTGCTGGGAAACTGTTTTTT.

The gene calls are TRBV4-1 and TRBJ1-4; weak D call: TRBD1 (5 bases). This CDR3 has 15 residues. Germline V lookup: CDR1 MGHRA, CDR2 YSYEKL. Trimming stripped 2 bases from V and 6 bases from J, with 13 bases between. CDR3 coding DNA: TGCGCCAGCAGCCAACCTGTTGGGGGGGATGAAAAACTGTTTTTT. Protein: CASSQPVGGDEKLFF.

The chain combines TRBV3-1 (or the pseudogene TRBV3-2) with TRBJ1-4; a weak D match, TRBD1 (5 bases). This CDR3 is built from 18 residues. V lost 0 bases, J lost 1 base, and 15 bases lay in between. Per germline, CDR1 LGHDT and CDR2 YNNKEL (reference sequence). The CDR3 spells CASSQDLPGAVTNEKLFF. The CDR3 nucleotides read TGTGCCAGCAGCCAAGATCTGCCTGGGGCAGTAACTAATGAAAAACTGTTTTTT.

CDR3 region: CASSRRTPYGYTF. DNA for the CDR3: TGTGCCAGCAGCCGACGGACACCCTATGGCTACACCTTC. The chain recombines TRBV28 with TRBJ1-2; D may be TRBD1 (5 bases). Trimming left V 6 bases short and J 4 bases short, with 12 bases between. This CDR3 spans 13 amino acids. Germline CDR1 and CDR2: MDHEN and SYDVKM.

This sequence joins TRBV7-8 and TRBJ2-5; TRBD2 matches at 9 bases. V lost 0 bases to trimming and J lost 0 bases; unmatched junction nucleotides: 5. The CDR3 is 17 residues long. The V gene's germline CDR1 is SGHVS and CDR2 FQNEAQ. This chain's CDR3 is CASSLASGGLYQETQYF. CDR3 DNA: TGTGCCAGCAGCTTAGCTAGCGGGGGCTTGTACCAAGAGACCCAGTACTTC.

This rearrangement joins TRBV3-1 (or the pseudogene TRBV3-2) to TRBJ1-2; TRBD1 matches at 7 bases. This CDR3 is 15 amino acids long. Germline V gene data show CDR1 as LGHDT and CDR2 as YNNKEL (reference sequence). J lost 3 bases, V lost 3 bases, and 7 bases had no gene match. The CDR3 sequence is CASSQYKGQHYGYTF. The CDR3 bases are TGTGCCAGCAGCCAGTACAAGGGACAGCACTATGGCTACACCTTC.

V usage is TRBV19 and J usage is TRBJ2-3; 8 positions agree with TRBD2. The V and J ends lost 9 bases and 4 bases, in that order; junction bases with no gene match: 6. The length of the CDR3 is 13 residues. Germline V gene data show CDR1 as LNHDA and CDR2 as SQIVND (reference sequence). The chain's CDR3 is CASQAGVSDTQYF. In DNA, the CDR3 is TGTGCCAGCCAAGCGGGAGTATCAGATACGCAGTATTTT.

A note on this clone: One end of the junction varies from germline; a read error may be responsible. The V gene is TRBV7-9, the J gene TRBJ2-5; no definite D call. The CDR3 has 13 residues. CDR1 and CDR2 from the germline V gene are SEHNR and FQNEAQ (reference sequence). The CDR3 nucleotides read TGTGCCAGCAGCATAGCCTGGTCGGAGACCCAGTACTTC. Residues: CASSIAWSETQYF.